This TCR beta chain is from a study of beta chain features in type 1 diabetes. General study results and limits: For Type 1 diabetes patients, all four CD4+ subsets carried TCRB CDR3s that were moderately but significantly shorter.

About this clone itself: Antigen specificity is unknown.

Every isolated RNA sample was fully reverse transcribed, so sequencing captured expressed TCRB transcripts. The table came from immunoSEQ multiplex PCR; TCRdb's copy has only in-frame clones and leaves some out. Counted here are some 190,000 clones, roughly 8% occurring once; the ten biggest clones make up under 0.6%. This CDR3 has 12 residues. Germline V lookup: CDR1 SGHDT, CDR2 YYEEEE. Trimming removed 4 bases from V and 3 bases from J; junction bases left unmatched: 1. The V call is TRBV5-6, the J call TRBJ2-7; 7 positions agree with TRBD2. Sequenced sample: central memory CD4+ T cells from blood. The receptor was derived from a man younger than 35 with type 1 diabetes. The CDR3 nucleotides are TGTGCCAGCAGCGCGGGGGTCTACGAGCAGTACTTC. This gives the protein CASSAGVYEQYF. Supplemented by reference TRBV5-6 and TRBJ2-7, the full variable domain reads DAGVTQSPTHLIKTRGQQVTLRCSPKSGHDTVSWYQQALGQGPQFIFQYYEEEERQRGNFPDRFSGHQFPNYSSELNVNALLLGDSALYLCASSAGVYEQYFGPGTRLTVT.